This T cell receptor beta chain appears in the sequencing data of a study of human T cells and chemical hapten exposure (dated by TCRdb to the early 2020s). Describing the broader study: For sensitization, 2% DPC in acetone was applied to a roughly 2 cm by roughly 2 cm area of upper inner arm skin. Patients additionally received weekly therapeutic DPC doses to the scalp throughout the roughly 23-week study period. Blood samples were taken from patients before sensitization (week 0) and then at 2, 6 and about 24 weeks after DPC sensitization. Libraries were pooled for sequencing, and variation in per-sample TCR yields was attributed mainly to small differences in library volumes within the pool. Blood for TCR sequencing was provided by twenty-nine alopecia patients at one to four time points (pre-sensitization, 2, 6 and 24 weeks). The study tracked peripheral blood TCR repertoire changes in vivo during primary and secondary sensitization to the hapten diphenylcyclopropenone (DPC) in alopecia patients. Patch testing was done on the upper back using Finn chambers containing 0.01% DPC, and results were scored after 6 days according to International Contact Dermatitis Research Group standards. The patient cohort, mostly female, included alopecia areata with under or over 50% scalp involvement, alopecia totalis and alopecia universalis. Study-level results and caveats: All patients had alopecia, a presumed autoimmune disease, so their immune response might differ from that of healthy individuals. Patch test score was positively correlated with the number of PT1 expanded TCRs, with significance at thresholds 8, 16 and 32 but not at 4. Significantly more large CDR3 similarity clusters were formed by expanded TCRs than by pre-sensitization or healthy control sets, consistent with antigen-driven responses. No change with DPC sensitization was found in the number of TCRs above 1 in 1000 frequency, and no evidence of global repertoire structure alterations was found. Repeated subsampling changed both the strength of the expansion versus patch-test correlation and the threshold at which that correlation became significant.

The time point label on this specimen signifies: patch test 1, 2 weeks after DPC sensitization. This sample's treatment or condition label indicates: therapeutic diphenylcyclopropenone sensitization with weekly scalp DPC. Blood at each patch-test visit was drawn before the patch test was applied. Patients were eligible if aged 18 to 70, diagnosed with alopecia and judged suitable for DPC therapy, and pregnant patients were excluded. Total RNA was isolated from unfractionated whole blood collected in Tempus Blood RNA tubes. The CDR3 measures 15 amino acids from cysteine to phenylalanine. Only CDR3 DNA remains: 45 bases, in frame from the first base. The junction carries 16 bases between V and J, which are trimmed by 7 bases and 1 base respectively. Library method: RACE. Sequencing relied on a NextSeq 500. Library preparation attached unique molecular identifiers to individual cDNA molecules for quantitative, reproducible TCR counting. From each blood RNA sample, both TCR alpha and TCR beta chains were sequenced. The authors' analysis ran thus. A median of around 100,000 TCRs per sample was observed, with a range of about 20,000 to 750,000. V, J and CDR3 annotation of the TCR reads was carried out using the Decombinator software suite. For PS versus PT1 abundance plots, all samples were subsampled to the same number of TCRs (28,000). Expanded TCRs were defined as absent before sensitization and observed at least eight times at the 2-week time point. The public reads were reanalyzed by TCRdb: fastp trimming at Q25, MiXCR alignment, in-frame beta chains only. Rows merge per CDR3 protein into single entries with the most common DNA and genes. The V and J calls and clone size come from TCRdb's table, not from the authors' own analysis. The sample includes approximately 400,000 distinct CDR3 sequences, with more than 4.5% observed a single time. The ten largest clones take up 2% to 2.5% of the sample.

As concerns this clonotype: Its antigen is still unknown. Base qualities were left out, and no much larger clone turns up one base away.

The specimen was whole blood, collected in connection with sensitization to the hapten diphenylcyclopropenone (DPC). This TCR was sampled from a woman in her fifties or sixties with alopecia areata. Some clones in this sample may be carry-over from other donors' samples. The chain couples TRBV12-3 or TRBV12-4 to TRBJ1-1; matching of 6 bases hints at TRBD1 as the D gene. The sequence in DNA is TGTGCCAGCACCCTGGGGGGCCTCCCGAACACTGAAGCTTTCTTT. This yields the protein CASTLGGLPNTEAFF.